Each of the 7 T cell receptor beta chains below was sequenced from the same sample in a study of blood T cell repertoires in COVID-19. TCRdb keeps only in-frame clones here, not all; method: immunoSEQ multiplex PCR. The sample includes about 440,000 clones, nearly 90% of them seen just once. Sample: PBMCs or T cells enriched from blood (not recorded which). The receptors come from a young woman with acute COVID-19.

V is TRBV7-9 and J is TRBJ2-3; 7 bases map to TRBD2. The CDR3 consists of 14 residues. V trimming: 4 bases; J trimming: 4 bases; junction bases outside the gene matches: 5. Germline lookup yields CDR1 SEHNR and CDR2 FQNEAQ (reference sequence). The CDR3 spells CASSSWGGADTQYF. CDR3 in DNA: TGTGCCAGCAGCTCCTGGGGGGGAGCAGATACGCAGTATTTT.

CDR3 bases: TGTGCCAGCAGTGCTCGGACAGAAATAATAGGTACTGAAGCTTTCTTT. Translated: CASSARTEIIGTEAFF. V is TRBV2 and J is TRBJ1-1, with D possibly being TRBD1 (6 bases). The CDR3 length is 16 residues. From germline, CDR1 is SNHLY and CDR2 FYNNEI. V was trimmed by 4 bases and J by 5 bases, leaving 20 bases between them.

Concerning this clone itself: This sample includes further DNA sequences coding for the same CDR3. The chain joins TRBV20-1 to TRBJ1-1, with a tentative D call TRBD1 (5 bases). The germline CDR1 and CDR2 sequences are DFQATT and SNEGSKA (reference sequence). The CDR3 totals 11 residues. V shed 6 bases and J shed 5 bases, with 10 bases lying between them. The chain's CDR3 is CSAPRGTEAFF. The DNA for the CDR3 is TGCAGTGCCCCCCGGGGGACTGAAGCTTTCTTT.

J is TRBJ1-2 and V is TRBV6-2 or TRBV6-3; unclear D gene. Trimming took off 2 bases at V and 5 bases at J, with 12 bases between the two ends. Germline V CDR1 and CDR2: MNHEY, SVGEGT. This CDR3 region has 14 residues. The chain's CDR3 is CASSYLREEYGYTF. The CDR3 region has the DNA TGTGCCAGCAGTTACCTGAGAGAAGAGTATGGCTACACCTTC.

The chain's CDR3 is CASSWGLAGVGETQYF. CDR3 sequence (DNA): TGTGCCAGCAGCTGGGGACTAGCGGGAGTAGGAGAGACCCAGTACTTC. The chain has TRBV7-2 and TRBJ2-5; 14 bases match TRBD2. The V gene end was trimmed by 4 bases and the J gene end by 4 bases; junction bases not matched to a gene: 5. The CDR3 covers 16 residues. CDR1 is SGHTA, CDR2 FQGNSA, per germline.

This chain connects TRBV12-3 or TRBV12-4 to TRBJ2-1; D unresolved. This CDR3 is built from 13 residues. V shed 4 bases and J shed 7 bases, with 11 bases lying between them. The chain's CDR3 is CASSYRVWNEQFF. The CDR3 nucleotides are TGTGCCAGCAGTTATCGGGTTTGGAATGAGCAGTTCTTC.

The chain combines TRBV6-4 with TRBJ2-1; 7 bases align to TRBD2. The CDR3 extends over 13 amino acids. Germline assignment: CDR1 MRHNA and CDR2 SNTAGT. Trimming at V came to 4 bases and at J to 10 bases, leaving 7 bases not matched to a gene. CDR3 nucleotide sequence: TGTGCCAGCAGTGCCACCGGGGGGAGGGAGCAGTTCTTC. Amino acid sequence: CASSATGGREQFF.